The 10 T cell receptor beta chains below were found in one sample sequenced in a study of cytomegalovirus exposure and HLA in healthy donors. Researchers ran the PCR with 60 Vbeta and 13 Jbeta primers. The method was immunoSEQ multiplex PCR; TCRdb's version includes in-frame clones alone and lacks a portion of them. This sample has about 94,000 clones, with 81% found just once. The sequencing input was PBMCs. These TCRs come from a human donor in good health.

This clone was seen a single time. CDR3 bases: TGTGCCACCAGCAGAAGCCCAACAGGGGATTATAGCAATCAGCCCCAGCATTTT. Its translation: CATSRSPTGDYSNQPQHF. The rearrangement uses TRBV15 and TRBJ1-5, with TRBD1 matching over 7 bases. V shed 2 bases and J 0 bases; nucleotides not matched to a gene: 10. CDR1 is LNHNV, CDR2 YYDKDF, per germline (reference sequence). The CDR3 is made up of 18 amino acids.

The V call is TRBV7-3, the J call TRBJ2-1, with 8 nucleotides matching TRBD2. Germline V gene sequence: CDR1 SGHTA, CDR2 FQGTGA. Trimming took 5 bases from V and 3 from J; bases not matched to a gene: 9. The CDR3 consists of 16 residues. CDR3 sequence (DNA): TGTGCCAGCAGCGCAGAGTCCGGGAGGGACTACAATGAGCAGTTCTTC. Its translation: CASSAESGRDYNEQFF.

The genes are TRBV30 and TRBJ1-3, with D possibly being TRBD1 (6 bases). This CDR3 region has 14 residues. Trimming removed 3 bases from V and 4 bases from J, with 13 bases in between. Germline assignment: CDR1 GTSNPN and CDR2 SVGIG (reference sequence). The DNA for the CDR3 is TGTGCCTGGAGAGGCCGGGACATCGGAAACACCATATATTTT. Translation gives CAWRGRDIGNTIYF. The full variable domain, rest sourced from reference TRBV30 and TRBJ1-3, is SQTIHQWPATLVQPVGSPLSLECTVEGTSNPNLYWYRQAAGRGLQLLFYSVGIGQISSEVPQNLSASRPQDRQFILSSKKLLLSDSGFYLCAWRGRDIGNTIYFGEGSWLTVV.

The gene calls are TRBV11-1 and TRBJ2-7; TRBD1 aligns across 8 bases. CDR1 and CDR2 from the germline V gene are SGHAT and FQDESV (reference sequence). There are 13 residues in the CDR3. V was clipped by 7 bases and J by 2 bases; unmatched bases: 4. The CDR3 spells CASTRTGTYEQYF. The CDR3 DNA sequence: TGTGCCAGCACCCGGACAGGGACCTACGAGCAGTACTTC. Looking up the rest from reference TRBV11-1 and TRBJ2-7 gives the full variable domain: EAEVAQSPRYKITEKSQAVAFWCDPISGHATLYWYRQILGQGPELLVQFQDESVVDDSQLPKDRFSAERLKGVDSTLKIQPAELGDSAMYLCASTRTGTYEQYFGPGTRLTVT.

The chain carries TRBV7-3 and TRBJ2-1; 9 positions agree with TRBD2. V lost 4 bases, J lost 5 bases, and 6 bases stayed unmatched. CDR1 and CDR2 from the germline V gene are SGHTA and FQGTGA. The CDR3 extends over 15 amino acids. In nucleotides, the CDR3 is TGTGCCAGCAGCTCAGCTAGCGGGACGGACAATGAGCAGTTCTTC. It codes for CASSSASGTDNEQFF. Full variable domain (remainder filled in from reference TRBV7-3 and TRBJ2-1): GAGVSQTPSNKVTEKGKYVELRCDPISGHTALYWYRQSLGQGPEFLIYFQGTGAADDSGLPNDRFFAVRPEGSVSTLKIQRTERGDSAVYLCASSSASGTDNEQFFGPGTRLTVL.

Note on this clone: One end of the junction does not line up with germline, which may come from a read error. The V call is TRBV7-3, the J call TRBJ2-1, with 15 nucleotides matching TRBD2. The CDR3 covers 17 residues. Germline assignment: CDR1 SGHTA and CDR2 FQGTGA. The CDR3 DNA reads TGTGCCAGCAGCGATCGGACTAGCGGGAGGGCCTATAATGAGCAGTTCTTC. Protein: CASSDRTSGRAYNEQFF.

The V call is TRBV19, the J call TRBJ2-7; unclear D gene. Germline V gene sequence: CDR1 LNHDA, CDR2 SQIVND (reference sequence). This CDR3 comprises 13 residues. Trimming shortened V by 3 bases and J by 2 bases, and 8 bases separated the two germline ends. Written as DNA, the CDR3 is TGTGCCAGTAGTATTACAGCTACCTACGAGCAGTACTTC. It translates to CASSITATYEQYF.

The chain carries TRBV29-1 and TRBJ1-1; 8 nucleotides line up with TRBD1. Trimming removed 7 bases from V and 6 bases from J; junction bases left unmatched: 10. The germline gives CDR1 SQVTM, CDR2 ANQGSEA. This CDR3 is built from 13 residues. CDR3 DNA: TGCAGCGGTGTACAGGGGGAAGGGTCTGAAGCTTTCTTT. Encoded protein: CSGVQGEGSEAFF.

The V and J genes are TRBV9 and TRBJ1-1; 8 bases map to TRBD1. V was pared by 4 bases and J by 0 bases, with 2 bases of the junction left unmatched. The length of the CDR3 is 14 residues. CDR1 and CDR2 (germline): SGDLS, YYNGEE. As DNA, the CDR3 is TGTGCCAGCAGCTGGGGACAGGTGAACACTGAAGCTTTCTTT. It codes for CASSWGQVNTEAFF. The complete variable domain, with remaining parts taken from reference TRBV9 and TRBJ1-1, reads DSGVTQTPKHLITATGQRVTLRCSPRSGDLSVYWYQQSLDQGLQFLIQYYNGEERAKGNILERFSAQQFPDLHSELNLSSLELGDSALYFCASSWGQVNTEAFFGQGTRLTVV.

The chain recombines TRBV5-1 with TRBJ2-3; TRBD1 is a possible D gene (6 bases). Germline V gene lookup returns CDR1 SGHRS and CDR2 YFSETQ. The length of the CDR3 is 15 residues. Trimming took 2 bases from V and 2 from J, leaving 12 bases between them. The CDR3 sequence: CASSFQQGYTDTQYF. CDR3 nucleotide sequence: TGCGCCAGCAGCTTCCAACAGGGCTACACAGATACGCAGTATTTT.